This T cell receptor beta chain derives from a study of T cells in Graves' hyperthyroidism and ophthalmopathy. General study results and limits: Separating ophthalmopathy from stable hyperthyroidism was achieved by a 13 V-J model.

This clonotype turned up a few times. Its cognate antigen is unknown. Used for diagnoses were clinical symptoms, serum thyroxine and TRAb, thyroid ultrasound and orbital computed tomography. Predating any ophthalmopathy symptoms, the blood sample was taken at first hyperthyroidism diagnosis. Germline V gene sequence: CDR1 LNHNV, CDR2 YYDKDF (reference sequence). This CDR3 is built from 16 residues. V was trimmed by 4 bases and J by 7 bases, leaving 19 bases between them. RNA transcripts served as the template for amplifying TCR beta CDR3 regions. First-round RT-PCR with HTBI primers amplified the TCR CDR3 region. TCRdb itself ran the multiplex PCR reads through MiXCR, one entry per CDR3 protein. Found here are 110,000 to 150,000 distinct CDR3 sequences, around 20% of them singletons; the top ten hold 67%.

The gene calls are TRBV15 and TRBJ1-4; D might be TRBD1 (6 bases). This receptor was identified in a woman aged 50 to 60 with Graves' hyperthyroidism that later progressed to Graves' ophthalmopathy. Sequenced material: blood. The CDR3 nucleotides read TGTGCCACCAGCACTAGGAAGGGGGGGACTGGTGAAAAACTGTTTTTT. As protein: CATSTRKGGTGEKLFF.